This TCR beta chain was sequenced during a study of a mutant IDH1 vaccine in newly diagnosed glioma (dated by TCRdb to about 2021). In terms of the full investigation: In the chemotherapy-containing groups, vaccination started alongside temozolomide cycles, whereas in patients who had radiotherapy alone it started 4-6 weeks after radiotherapy. Peripheral blood was drawn at six visits: V03 (baseline), V05, V07, V10, V12 and V13. Longitudinal TCRB deep sequencing was done for roughly 23 treated patients, wherever samples were available for exploratory analyses. Of the approximately 35 treated patients, approximately 62% were male and 37.5% were female, and the mean age was approximately 40 years. Before enrollment, most patients had been given radiochemotherapy with temozolomide as standard therapy, while the rest had received either radiotherapy alone or temozolomide alone. The week-35 safety follow-up took place at visit V12, and the week-47 end of study took place at visit V13. The paper as a whole reports these results and caveats: Immune responses induced by the vaccine were seen in 90% to 95% of patients across multiple MHC alleles. Pseudoprogression seemed to be unrelated to changes in the top peripheral T cell clonotypes found by TCRB sequencing. The authors noted that analyses of patient blood samples could not be reproduced because of sample limitations. Availability determined which PBMC samples were chosen for TCRB deep sequencing.

With regard to this clone: What this receptor recognizes is not known. No much larger clonotype is one base removed from it; base qualities were not supplied.

CDR1 and CDR2 are read off the germline V gene (reference sequence) as SEHNR and FQNEAQ. Reading from cysteine to phenylalanine, the CDR3 counts 13 amino acids. Only the CDR3 region is kept as DNA, spanning 39 bases read in frame from base 1. V gives up 5 bases and J gives up 5 bases, and the segment between their germline ends measures 12 bases. The sample's time point label, in plain terms: week 47, end of study. Every vaccine dose consisted of 300 ug of a 20-mer mutant IDH1 peptide in Montanide, administered subcutaneously together with topical imiquimod. Across visits V03 through V10, patients got a total of eight vaccinations, given in weeks 1, 3, 5, 7, 11, 15, 19 and 23. Donors had newly diagnosed WHO grade 3 or 4 IDH1-mutant astrocytomas with loss of nuclear ATRX. The samples were drawn from NOA16, a multicentre, single-arm, open-label phase I trial in Germany that tested a mutant IDH1 peptide vaccine in humans for the first time. Genomic DNA for TCRB sequencing was isolated from EDTA blood with the DNeasy Blood and Tissue Kit.

The method was the immunoSEQ multiplex PCR assay. The hsTCRB Kit was used according to the manufacturer's protocol to amplify rearranged TCR beta chain sequences. TCRB libraries were sequenced on an Illumina MiSeq. Processing in the source paper ran as follows. Demultiplexing, trimming and gene mapping were performed with the kit vendor's proprietary platform. The table was pulled from immuneACCESS by TCRdb, which kept in-frame rearrangements only. Such tables lose some clones; where checked, under half of the loss comes from unresolved V genes, and the rest has no known cause. The V and J calls and the clone size are those of that table, but D and trimming were determined from the DNA. The sample profile shows approximately 50,000 clones; less than 90% of them were found once. The ten largest clones capture approximately 3.2% of the sample.

The rearranged segments are TRBV7-9 and TRBJ1-2; the D gene assignment is ambiguous. The receptor was isolated from a woman in her forties or fifties with glioma. Material: PBMCs, obtained from a glioma patient whose treatment included an IDH1 peptide vaccine. The CDR3 protein: CASSLMGGYGYTF. In nucleotides, the sequence is TGTGCCAGCAGCCTTATGGGAGGTTATGGCTACACCTTC.